The entry below describes one TCR beta chain. The clone's antigen remains unknown. The input lacks base qualities; no much larger clone sits a single base away. TCRdb shows the sequencer as Illumina NovaSeq 6000. Using 5'RACE with constant-segment primers, TCRalpha and TCRbeta cDNA libraries were constructed, with sample barcodes and unique molecular identifiers added in the process. RNA was extracted from every sample with Trizol reagent. The libraries were amplified in two PCR steps, and the second step added a second sample barcode and Illumina TruSeq adapters. Sequencing of libraries was performed on an Illumina NovaSeq with 2 x 150 bp paired-end reads. The published analysis was carried out like this. Demultiplexing of reads and collapsing into UMI-guided consensus sequences were performed with migec v1.2.7. Using mixcr v2.1.11, UMI consensuses were aligned to TRA and TRB V and J templates and then assembled into clonotypes. A clonotype was counted as expanded or contracted only when both edgeR and NoisET called the clonotype significant, with the noise models trained on biological replicates. For edgeR calls, a false discovery rate-adjusted p below 0.01 and a log2 fold-change threshold of 1 were applied. As an exploratory analysis of dynamics, PCA with hierarchical clustering was applied to max-normalized trajectories of the 1000 most abundant clonotypes. Separately sequenced CD4+ and CD8+ repertoires were used to assign a CD4 or CD8 phenotype to each responding clone. TCRdb reprocessed the public reads (quality trimming at Q25 with fastp, clone calling with MiXCR) and kept in-frame beta chains. CDR3 protein duplicates are merged, each entry listing the most common genes and DNA. TCRdb, not the original authors, processed these V and J calls. The table for this sample lists about 280,000 distinct CDR3 sequences; roughly 8% of them were counted only once. About 22% of the sample is held by the ten biggest clonotypes.

The CDR1 and CDR2 encoded by the germline V gene (reference sequence) are LGHDT and YNNKEL. V is pared back by 1 base and J by 7 bases, with 8 bases lying between the germline termini. There are 14 amino acids in the CDR3, from cysteine to phenylalanine inclusive. Kept here is only the CDR3 DNA, which spans 42 bases and is read in frame from base 1. Ficoll-Paque density gradient centrifugation was the method used to isolate PBMCs. This sample is drawn from a study of T-cell memory formation after mild COVID-19 (dated by TCRdb to the early 2020s). About the investigation overall: TCR sequence clusters from the two donors were largely donor specific. T-cell clones expanding and contracting after mild COVID-19 in a couple of donors were tracked by longitudinal TCRalpha and TCRbeta repertoire sequencing. Two young, previously healthy adult volunteers, one female and one male, were included in the cohort. The research as a whole found: SARS-CoV-2 specificity was not confirmed for the second-wave clones peaking on day 37. Contracting CD4+ clones were located mainly in the CM and EM memory subsets, whereas CD8+ clones were found to be enriched in EMRA. Some responding clones were found in pre-infection memory, which suggests that pre-existing cross-reactive memory T cells took part in the SARS-CoV-2 response. The study covered only a couple of mild cases, and larger cohorts including severe cases with pre-infection samples were considered necessary. Clones that contracted from day 15 to 85 showed balanced CD4/CD8 phenotypes, whereas a second wave of clones that expanded from day 15 to 37 leaned towards CD4+.

Sequencing was done on a sample of PBMCs or a T cell subset sorted from them (not recorded which). Recombination joined TRBV3-1 with TRBJ1-6; there is no confident call for the D gene. The TCR comes from a man in his late teens or twenties who had mild COVID-19 (a few samples of this study predate the infection). The sample titles of this study are shuffled in the database, so cell type and time point are left out; the donor was told from shared clones. The nucleotide sequence is given as TGTGCCAGCAGCCAAGGCTTCAGGAATTCACCCCTCCACTTT. Its amino acids are CASSQGFRNSPLHF. With the portions outside the CDR3 filled from the reference TRBV3-1 and TRBJ1-6 genes, the complete variable region becomes DTAVSQTPKYLVTQMGNDKSIKCEQNLGHDTMYWYKQDSKKFLKIMFSYNNKELIINETVPNRFSPKSPDKAHLNLHINSLELGDSAVYFCASSQGFRNSPLHFGNGTRLTVT.